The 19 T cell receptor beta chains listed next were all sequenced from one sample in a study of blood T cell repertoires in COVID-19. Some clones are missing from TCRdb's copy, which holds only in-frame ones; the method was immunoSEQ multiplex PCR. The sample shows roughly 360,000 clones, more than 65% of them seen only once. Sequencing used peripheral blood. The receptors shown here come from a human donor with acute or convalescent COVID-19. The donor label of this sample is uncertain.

The CDR3 nucleotides read TGCAGCGTCGTAGGGACAGGTTTTTTGGGTGAGCAGTTCTTC. This sequence encodes CSVVGTGFLGEQFF. The rearrangement joins TRBV29-1 to TRBJ2-1; TRBD1 matches 8 bases. V trimming: 6 bases; J trimming: 9 bases; junction bases outside the gene matches: 13. This CDR3 is built from 14 residues. The germline V gene encodes CDR1 SQVTM and CDR2 ANQGSEA.

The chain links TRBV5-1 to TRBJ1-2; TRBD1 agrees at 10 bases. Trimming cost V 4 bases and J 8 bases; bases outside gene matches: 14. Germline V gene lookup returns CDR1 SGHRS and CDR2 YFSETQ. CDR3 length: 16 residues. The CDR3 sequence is CASSSNPGQGSGGYTF. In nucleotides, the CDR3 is TGCGCCAGCAGCAGCAATCCGGGACAGGGGAGTGGGGGCTACACCTTC.

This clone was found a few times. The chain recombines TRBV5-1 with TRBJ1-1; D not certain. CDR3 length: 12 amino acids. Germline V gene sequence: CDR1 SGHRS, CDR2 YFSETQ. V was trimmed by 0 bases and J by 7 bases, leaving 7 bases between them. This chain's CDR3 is CASSLAGIEAFF. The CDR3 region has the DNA TGCGCCAGCAGCTTGGCCGGGATTGAAGCTTTCTTT.

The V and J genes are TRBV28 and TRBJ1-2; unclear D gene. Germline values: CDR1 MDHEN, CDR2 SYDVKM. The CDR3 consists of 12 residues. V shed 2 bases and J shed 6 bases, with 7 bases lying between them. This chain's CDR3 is CASSLPPDGYTF. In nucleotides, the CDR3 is TGTGCCAGCAGTTTACCGCCGGATGGCTACACCTTC.

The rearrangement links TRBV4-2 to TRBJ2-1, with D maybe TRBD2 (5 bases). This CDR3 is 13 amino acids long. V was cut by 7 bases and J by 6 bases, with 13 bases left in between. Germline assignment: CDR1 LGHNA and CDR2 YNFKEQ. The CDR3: CASKVRGFNEQFF. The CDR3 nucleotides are TGTGCCAGCAAGGTCAGAGGGTTCAATGAGCAGTTCTTC.

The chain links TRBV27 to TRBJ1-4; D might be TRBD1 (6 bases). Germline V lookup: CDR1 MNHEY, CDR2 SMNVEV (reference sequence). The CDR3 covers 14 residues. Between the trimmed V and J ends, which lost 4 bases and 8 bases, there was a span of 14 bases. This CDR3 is CASSWGRGAEKLFF. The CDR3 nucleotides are TGTGCCAGCAGTTGGGGCAGGGGTGCCGAAAAACTGTTTTTT.

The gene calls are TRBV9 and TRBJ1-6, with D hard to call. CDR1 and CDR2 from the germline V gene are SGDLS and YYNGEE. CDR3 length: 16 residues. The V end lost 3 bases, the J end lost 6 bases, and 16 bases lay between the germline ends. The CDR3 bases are TGTGCCAGCAGCGCTAGCCGAGCCAGATCTAATTCACCCCTCCACTTT. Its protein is CASSASRARSNSPLHF.

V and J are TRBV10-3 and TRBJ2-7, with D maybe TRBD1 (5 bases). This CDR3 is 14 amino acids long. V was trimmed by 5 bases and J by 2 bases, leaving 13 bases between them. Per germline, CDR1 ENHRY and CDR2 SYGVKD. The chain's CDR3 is CAISRQFLPYEQYF. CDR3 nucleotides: TGTGCCATCAGTCGACAGTTCCTTCCCTACGAGCAGTACTTC.

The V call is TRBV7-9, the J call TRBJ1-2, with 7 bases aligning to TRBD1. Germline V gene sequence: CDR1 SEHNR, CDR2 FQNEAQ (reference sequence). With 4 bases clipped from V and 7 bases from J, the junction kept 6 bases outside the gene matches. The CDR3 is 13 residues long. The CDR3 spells CASSSQGKTGYTF. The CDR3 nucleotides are TGTGCCAGCAGCTCACAGGGGAAGACTGGCTACACCTTC.

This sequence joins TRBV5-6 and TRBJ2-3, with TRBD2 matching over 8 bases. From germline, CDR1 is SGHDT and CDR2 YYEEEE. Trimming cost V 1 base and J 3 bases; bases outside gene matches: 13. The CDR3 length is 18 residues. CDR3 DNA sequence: TGTGCCAGCAGCTTGTGGGCGGGAGGACGGACGGCGACAGATACGCAGTATTTT. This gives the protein CASSLWAGGRTATDTQYF. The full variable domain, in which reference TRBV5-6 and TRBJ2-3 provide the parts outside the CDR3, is DAGVTQSPTHLIKTRGQQVTLRCSPKSGHDTVSWYQQALGQGPQFIFQYYEEEERQRGNFPDRFSGHQFPNYSSELNVNALLLGDSALYLCASSLWAGGRTATDTQYFGPGTRLTVL.

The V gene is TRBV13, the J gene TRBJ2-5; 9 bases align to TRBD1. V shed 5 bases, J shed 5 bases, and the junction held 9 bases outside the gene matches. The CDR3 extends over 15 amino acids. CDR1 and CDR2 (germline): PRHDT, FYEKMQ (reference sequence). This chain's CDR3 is CASSVRTGAGETQYF. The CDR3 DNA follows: TGTGCCAGCAGCGTACGGACAGGGGCGGGGGAGACCCAGTACTTC. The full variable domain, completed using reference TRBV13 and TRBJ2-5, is AAGVIQSPRHLIKEKRETATLKCYPIPRHDTVYWYQQGPGQDPQFLISFYEKMQSDKGSIPDRFSAQQFSDYHSELNMSSLELGDSALYFCASSVRTGAGETQYFGPGTRLLVL.

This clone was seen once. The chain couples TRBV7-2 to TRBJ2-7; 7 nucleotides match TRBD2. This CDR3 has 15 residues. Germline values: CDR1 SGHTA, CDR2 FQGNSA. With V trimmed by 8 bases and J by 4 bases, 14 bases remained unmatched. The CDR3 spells CASGQRASGTYEQYF. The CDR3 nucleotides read TGTGCCAGCGGCCAGAGGGCTAGCGGTACTTACGAGCAGTACTTC.

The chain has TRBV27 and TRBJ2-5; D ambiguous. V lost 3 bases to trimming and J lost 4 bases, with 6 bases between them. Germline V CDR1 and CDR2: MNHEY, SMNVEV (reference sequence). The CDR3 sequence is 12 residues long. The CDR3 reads CASSFRGETQYF. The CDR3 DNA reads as TGTGCCAGCAGTTTTAGAGGAGAGACCCAGTACTTC.

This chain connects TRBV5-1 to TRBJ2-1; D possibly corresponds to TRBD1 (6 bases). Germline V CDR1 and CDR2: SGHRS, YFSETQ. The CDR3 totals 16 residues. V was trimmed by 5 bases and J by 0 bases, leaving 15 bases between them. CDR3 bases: TGCGCCAGCAGTCCTCAGACAGGCAGCTCCTACAATGAGCAGTTCTTC. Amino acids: CASSPQTGSSYNEQFF.

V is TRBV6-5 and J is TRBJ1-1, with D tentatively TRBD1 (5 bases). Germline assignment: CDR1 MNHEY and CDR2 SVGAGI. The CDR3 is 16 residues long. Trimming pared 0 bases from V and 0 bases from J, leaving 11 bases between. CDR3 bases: TGTGCCAGCAGTTACTCCACAGGACTAATGAACACTGAAGCTTTCTTT. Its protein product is CASSYSTGLMNTEAFF.

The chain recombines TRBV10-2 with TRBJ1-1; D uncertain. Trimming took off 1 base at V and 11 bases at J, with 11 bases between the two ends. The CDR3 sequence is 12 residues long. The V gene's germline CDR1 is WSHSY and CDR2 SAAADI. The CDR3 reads CASSEYGRKAFF. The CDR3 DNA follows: TGCGCCAGCAGTGAGTATGGGAGGAAGGCTTTCTTT.

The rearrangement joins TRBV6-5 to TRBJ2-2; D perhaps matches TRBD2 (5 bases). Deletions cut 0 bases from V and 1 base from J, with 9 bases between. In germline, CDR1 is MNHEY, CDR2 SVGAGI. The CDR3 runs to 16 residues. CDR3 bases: TGTGCCAGCAGTTACTCCCTAGCCCGGAACACCGGGGAGCTGTTTTTT. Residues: CASSYSLARNTGELFF.

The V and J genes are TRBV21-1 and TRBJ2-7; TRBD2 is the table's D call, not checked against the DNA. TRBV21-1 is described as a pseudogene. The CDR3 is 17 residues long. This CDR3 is CASSKGQRGTRLNEQYF. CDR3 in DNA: TGTGCCAGCAGCAAAGGACAGCGCGGGACTAGATTAAACGAGCAGTACTTC.

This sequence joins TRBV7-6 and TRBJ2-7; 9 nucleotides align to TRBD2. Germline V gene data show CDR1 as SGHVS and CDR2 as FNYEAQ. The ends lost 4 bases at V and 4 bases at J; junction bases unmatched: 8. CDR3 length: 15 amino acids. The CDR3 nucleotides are TGTGCCAGCAGCTCCCTAGCGGGGTCGGCGTACGAGCAGTACTTC. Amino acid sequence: CASSSLAGSAYEQYF.